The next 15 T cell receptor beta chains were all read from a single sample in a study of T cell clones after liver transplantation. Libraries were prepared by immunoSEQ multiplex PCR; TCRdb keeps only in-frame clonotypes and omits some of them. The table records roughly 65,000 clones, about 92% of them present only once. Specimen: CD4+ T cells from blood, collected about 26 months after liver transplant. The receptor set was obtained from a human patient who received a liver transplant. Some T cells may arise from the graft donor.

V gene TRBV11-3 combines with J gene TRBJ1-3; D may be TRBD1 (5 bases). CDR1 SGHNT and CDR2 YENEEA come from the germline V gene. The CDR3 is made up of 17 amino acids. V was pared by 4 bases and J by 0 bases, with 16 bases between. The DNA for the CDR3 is TGTGCCAGCAGCTATACGTCACAGGATTTCTCTGGAAACACCATATATTTT. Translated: CASSYTSQDFSGNTIYF.

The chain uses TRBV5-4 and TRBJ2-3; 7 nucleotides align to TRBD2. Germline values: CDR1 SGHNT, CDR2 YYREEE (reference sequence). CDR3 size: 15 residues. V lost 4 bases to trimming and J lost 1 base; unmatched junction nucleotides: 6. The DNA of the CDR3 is TGTGCCAGCAGCGCTCCCAGCGGGGGCACAGATACGCAGTATTTT. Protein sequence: CASSAPSGGTDTQYF.

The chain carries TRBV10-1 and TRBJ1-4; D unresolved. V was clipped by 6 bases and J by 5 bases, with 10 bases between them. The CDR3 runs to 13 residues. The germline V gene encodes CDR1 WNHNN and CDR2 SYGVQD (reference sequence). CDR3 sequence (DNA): TGCGCCAGCAGCGGCAGCGGGAATGAAAAACTGTTTTTT. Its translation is CASSGSGNEKLFF.

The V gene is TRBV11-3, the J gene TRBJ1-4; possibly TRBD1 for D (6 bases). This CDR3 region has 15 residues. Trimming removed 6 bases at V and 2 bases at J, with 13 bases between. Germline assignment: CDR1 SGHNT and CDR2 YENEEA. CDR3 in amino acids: CASRQAGGTNEKLFF. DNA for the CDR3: TGTGCCAGCAGGCAGGCGGGGGGCACTAATGAAAAACTGTTTTTT. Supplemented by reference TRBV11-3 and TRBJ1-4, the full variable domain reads EAGVVQSPRYKIIEKKQPVAFWCNPISGHNTLYWYLQNLGQGPELLIRYENEEAVDDSQLPKDRFSAERLKGVDSTLKIQPAELGDSAVYLCASRQAGGTNEKLFFGSGTQLSVL.

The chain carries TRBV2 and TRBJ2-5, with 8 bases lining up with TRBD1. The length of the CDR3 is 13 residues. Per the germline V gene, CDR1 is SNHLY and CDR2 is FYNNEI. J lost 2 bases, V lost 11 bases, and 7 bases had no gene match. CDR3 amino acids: CAGQTGVQETQYF. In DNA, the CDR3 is TGTGCCGGACAGACAGGGGTGCAAGAGACCCAGTACTTC.

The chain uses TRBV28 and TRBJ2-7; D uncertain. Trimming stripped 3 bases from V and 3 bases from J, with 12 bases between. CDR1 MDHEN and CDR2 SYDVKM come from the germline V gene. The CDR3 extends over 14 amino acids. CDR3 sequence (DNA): TGTGCCAGCAGTTTGCGACCCAGACACTACGAGCAGTACTTC. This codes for CASSLRPRHYEQYF.

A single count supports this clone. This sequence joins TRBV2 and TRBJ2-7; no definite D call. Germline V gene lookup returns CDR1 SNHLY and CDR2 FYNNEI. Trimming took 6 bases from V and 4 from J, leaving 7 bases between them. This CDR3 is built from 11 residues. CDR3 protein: CASRRGYEQYF. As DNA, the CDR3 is TGTGCCAGCAGGAGAGGTTACGAGCAGTACTTC.

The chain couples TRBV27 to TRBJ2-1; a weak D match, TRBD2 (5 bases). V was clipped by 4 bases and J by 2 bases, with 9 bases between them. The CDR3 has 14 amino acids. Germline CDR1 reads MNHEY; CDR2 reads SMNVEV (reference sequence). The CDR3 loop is CASSSQRAYNEQFF. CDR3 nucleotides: TGTGCCAGCAGTTCCCAGAGGGCCTACAATGAGCAGTTCTTC.

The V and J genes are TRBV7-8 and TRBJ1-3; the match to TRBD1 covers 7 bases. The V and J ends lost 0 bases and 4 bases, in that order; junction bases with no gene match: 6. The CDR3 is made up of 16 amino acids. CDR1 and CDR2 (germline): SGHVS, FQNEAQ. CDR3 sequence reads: CASSLARQGEGNTIYF. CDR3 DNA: TGTGCCAGCAGCTTAGCTCGACAGGGAGAGGGAAACACCATATATTTT.

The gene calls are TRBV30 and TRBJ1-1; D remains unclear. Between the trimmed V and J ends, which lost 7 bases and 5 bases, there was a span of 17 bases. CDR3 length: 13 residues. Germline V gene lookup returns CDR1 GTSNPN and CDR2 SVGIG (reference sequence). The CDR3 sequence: CASFPVSGTEAFF. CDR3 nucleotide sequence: TGTGCCTCCTTTCCCGTGAGCGGGACTGAAGCTTTCTTT.

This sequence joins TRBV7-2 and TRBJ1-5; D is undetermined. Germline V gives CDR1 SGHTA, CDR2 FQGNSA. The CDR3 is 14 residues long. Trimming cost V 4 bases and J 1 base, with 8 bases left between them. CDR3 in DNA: TGTGCCAGCAGCTCCCGACGGAGCAATCAGCCCCAGCATTTT. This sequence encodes CASSSRRSNQPQHF.

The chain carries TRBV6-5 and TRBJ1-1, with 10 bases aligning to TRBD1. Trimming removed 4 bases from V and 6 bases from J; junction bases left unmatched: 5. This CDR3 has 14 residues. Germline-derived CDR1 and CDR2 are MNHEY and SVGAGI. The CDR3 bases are TGTGCCAGCAGTTCTAGACAGGGGGCCGCTGAAGCTTTCTTT. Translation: CASSSRQGAAEAFF.

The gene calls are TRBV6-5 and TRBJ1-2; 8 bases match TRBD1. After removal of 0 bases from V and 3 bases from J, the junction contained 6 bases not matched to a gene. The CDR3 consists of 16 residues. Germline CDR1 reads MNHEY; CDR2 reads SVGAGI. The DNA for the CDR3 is TGTGCCAGCAGTTACTCCCAGGGGGCGCGTCACTATGGCTACACCTTC. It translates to CASSYSQGARHYGYTF.

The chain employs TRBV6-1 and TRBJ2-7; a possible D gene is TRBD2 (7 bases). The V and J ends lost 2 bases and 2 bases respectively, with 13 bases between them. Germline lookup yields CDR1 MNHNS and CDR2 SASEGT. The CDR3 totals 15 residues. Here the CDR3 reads CASSEMGGGPYEQYF. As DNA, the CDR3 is TGTGCCAGCAGTGAAATGGGCGGGGGCCCCTACGAGCAGTACTTC.

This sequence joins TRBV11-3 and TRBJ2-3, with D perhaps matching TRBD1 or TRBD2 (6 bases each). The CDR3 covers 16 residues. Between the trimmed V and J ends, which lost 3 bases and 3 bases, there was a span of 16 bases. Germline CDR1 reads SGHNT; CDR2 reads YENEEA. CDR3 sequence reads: CASSFIGGITTDTQYF. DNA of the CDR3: TGTGCCAGCAGCTTTATCGGGGGCATAACTACAGATACGCAGTATTTT.